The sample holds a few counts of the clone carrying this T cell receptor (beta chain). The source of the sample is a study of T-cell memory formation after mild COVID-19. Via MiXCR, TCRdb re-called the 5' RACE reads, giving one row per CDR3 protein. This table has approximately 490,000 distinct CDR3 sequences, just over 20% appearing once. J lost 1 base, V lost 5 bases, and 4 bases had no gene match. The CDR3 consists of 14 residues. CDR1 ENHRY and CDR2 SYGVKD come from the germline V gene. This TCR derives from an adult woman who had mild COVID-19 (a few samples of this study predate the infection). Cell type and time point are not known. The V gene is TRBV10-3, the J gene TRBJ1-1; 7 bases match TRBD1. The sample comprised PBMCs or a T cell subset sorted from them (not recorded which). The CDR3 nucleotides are TGTGCCATCAGTCCGACAGGGCAGAACACTGAAGCTTTCTTT. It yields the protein CAISPTGQNTEAFF.